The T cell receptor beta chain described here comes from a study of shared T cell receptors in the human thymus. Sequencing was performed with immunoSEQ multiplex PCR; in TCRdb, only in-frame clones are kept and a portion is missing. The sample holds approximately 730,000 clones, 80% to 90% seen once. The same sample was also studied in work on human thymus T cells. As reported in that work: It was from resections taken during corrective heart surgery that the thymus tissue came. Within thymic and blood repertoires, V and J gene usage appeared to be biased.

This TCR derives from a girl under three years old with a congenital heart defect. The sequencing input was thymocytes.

CDR3 coding DNA: TGCGCCAGCAGCCGCTCGTGTGGGGCTACTTACAATGAGCAGTTCTTC. This codes for CASSRSCGATYNEQFF. The chain recombines TRBV4-1 with TRBJ2-1; TRBD1 might be the D (5 bases). Germline CDR1 MGHRA, CDR2 YSYEKL. Trimming cost V 4 bases and J 4 bases, with 17 bases left between them. The CDR3 length is 16 residues.